There are a few counts of the clone carrying this TCR beta chain. What it binds is unknown. Germline CDR1 reads SQVTM; CDR2 reads ANQGSEA. This CDR3 is 15 amino acids long. The J segment lost 4 bases and the V segment lost 5 bases, leaving 11 bases of the junction unmatched. The sample is drawn from a study of shared clonotypes between healthy human individuals. Study observations and caveats: Among the subsets, naive ones generally showed larger estimated richness than memory ones.

The protocol was immunoSEQ multiplex PCR, while the TCRdb copy is restricted to in-frame clones and leaves out a portion. In the table there are about 960,000 clones, about 80% of which are singletons. The chain carries TRBV29-1 and TRBJ2-3, with TRBD2 identical over 8 bases. Sequencing input: memory CD4+ T cells sorted from blood. The subset was: CD45RA-negative fraction. This TCR was sampled from a man aged 18 to 30 in good health. The CDR3 loop is CSVNPPSGGSDTQYF. The CDR3, as DNA: TGCAGCGTTAACCCCCCCAGCGGGGGCTCAGATACGCAGTATTTT.